This is a list of T cell receptor beta chains from one sample in a study of cytomegalovirus exposure and HLA in healthy donors. Assay: immunoSEQ multiplex PCR; the TCRdb copy retains only in-frame clones and omits some. The table lists approximately 180,000 clones, around nine tenths of them singletons. Sequencing used PBMCs. All receptors come from a woman under 40 in good health and CMV-seronegative. CDR3s include the opening cysteine and the closing phenylalanine or tryptophan. Clone sizes are given selectively: once, few, many, or a class where the clone is expanded.

J	V	size	CDR3
TRBJ1-4	TRBV27	-	CASKYQGNEKLFF
TRBJ1-1	TRBV4-2	-	CASSQDSIEREAFF
TRBJ2-2	TRBV6-4	-	CASSSGGASTGELFF
TRBJ1-5	TRBV13	-	CASSSRAGSEPQHF
TRBJ1-2	TRBV29-1	-	CSVEEGQGFYDF
TRBJ2-1	TRBV29-1	-	CSVVVVQGLDEQFF
TRBJ2-3	TRBV5-1	-	CASNSGRPTSGRTDTQYF
TRBJ2-2	TRBV14	-	CASRARQNTGELFF
TRBJ2-1	TRBV27	-	CASTQLLAPNEQFF
TRBJ1-2	TRBV27	-	CASSTSGRGAFDGYTF
TRBJ1-2	TRBV6-1	-	CASSVFEGNYGYTF
TRBJ1-6	TRBV7-9	once	CASSLTGNNSPLHF
TRBJ1-1	TRBV19	-	CASTTTRGGTEAFF
TRBJ1-5	TRBV4-1	-	CASSQYEGDQPQHF
TRBJ1-2	TRBV27	-	CASSPRTGNYGYTF
TRBJ1-2	TRBV7-2	-	CASSFGTGFYGYTF
TRBJ1-4	TRBV5-1	-	CASSLAGGGGEKLFF
TRBJ2-1	TRBV2	-	CASSESGGGGDNEQFF
TRBJ2-1	TRBV7-9	-	CASSRPGGNEQFF
TRBJ2-7	TRBV5-5	once	CASSIRLAGAGSYEQYF
TRBJ1-2	TRBV5-1	-	CASSLGRADGYTF
TRBJ1-2	TRBV5-6	-	CASSLDRGPYDTF
TRBJ1-2	TRBV5-1	-	CASSSPGGGYGYTF
TRBJ2-4	TRBV4-1	-	CASSQEPPRGMQDIQYF
TRBJ1-4	TRBV5-1	-	CASSSRDSSNEKLFF
TRBJ2-1	TRBV19	-	CASSIRGNEQFF
TRBJ2-3	TRBV2	once	CASSASLRVDTQYF
TRBJ2-7	TRBV11-3	-	CASSFRTGLEQYF
TRBJ1-5	TRBV2	-	CASMRSQNNQPQHF
TRBJ1-2	TRBV5-1	many	CASSHEGQYGYTF
TRBJ2-1	TRBV7-2	-	CASSPGLAASDEQFF
TRBJ2-7	TRBV15	once	CATSPREGPDEQYF
TRBJ2-5	TRBV11-2	-	CASSLAEQRWEETQYF
TRBJ1-1	TRBV2	-	CASSVDRTNTEAFF
TRBJ2-3	TRBV7-9	-	CASSSGLAGPAGTQYF
TRBJ2-5	TRBV7-6	-	CASSLDTQRGAETQYF
TRBJ2-5	TRBV7-6	-	CASSLVRLAGVETQYF